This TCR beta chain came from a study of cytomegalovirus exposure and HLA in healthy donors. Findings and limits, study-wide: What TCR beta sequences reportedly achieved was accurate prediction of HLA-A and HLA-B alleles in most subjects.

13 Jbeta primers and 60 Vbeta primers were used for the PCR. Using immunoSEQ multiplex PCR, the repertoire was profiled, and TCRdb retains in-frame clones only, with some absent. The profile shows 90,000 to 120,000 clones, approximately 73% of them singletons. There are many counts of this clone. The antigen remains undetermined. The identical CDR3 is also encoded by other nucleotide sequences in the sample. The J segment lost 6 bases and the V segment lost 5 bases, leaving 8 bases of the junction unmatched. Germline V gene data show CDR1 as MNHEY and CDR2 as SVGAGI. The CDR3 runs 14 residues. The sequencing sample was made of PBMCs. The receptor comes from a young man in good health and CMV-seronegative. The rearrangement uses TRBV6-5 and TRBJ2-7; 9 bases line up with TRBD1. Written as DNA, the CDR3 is TGTGCCAGCAGTCCGGGACAGGGAGCGGGCGAGCAGTACTTC. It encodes CASSPGQGAGEQYF.